This T cell receptor beta chain was captured in a study of response to subunit inactivated influenza vaccine. The junction had 4 bases not matched to a gene; V was cut back by 7 bases and J by 5 bases. The germline V gene has CDR1 SEHNR and CDR2 FQNEAQ (reference sequence). The CDR3 totals 13 residues. TCRdb passed the RT-PCR reads through MiXCR, listing each CDR3 protein once. This sample has 750,000 to 850,000 distinct CDR3 sequences, with approximately 17% found just once. About this clonotype itself: Its antigen is not identified.

Findings and limits, study-wide: Each seasonal influenza vaccination recruits few new T cells, the authors suggested.

This material consisted of PBMCs from blood, taken approximately 5 days after vaccination. The TCR comes from a man aged 45 to 65 who received an inactivated influenza vaccine. The chain carries TRBV7-9 and TRBJ2-5, with 10 bases fitting TRBD2. Here the CDR3 reads CASKLAGGETQYF. As DNA, the CDR3 is TGTGCCAGCAAATTAGCGGGAGGCGAGACCCAGTACTTC. Looking up the rest from reference TRBV7-9 and TRBJ2-5 gives the full variable domain: DTGVSQNPRHKITKRGQNVTFRCDPISEHNRLYWYRQTLGQGPEFLTYFQNEAQLEKSRLLSDRFSAERPKGSFSTLEIQRTEQGDSAMYLCASKLAGGETQYFGPGTRLLVL.